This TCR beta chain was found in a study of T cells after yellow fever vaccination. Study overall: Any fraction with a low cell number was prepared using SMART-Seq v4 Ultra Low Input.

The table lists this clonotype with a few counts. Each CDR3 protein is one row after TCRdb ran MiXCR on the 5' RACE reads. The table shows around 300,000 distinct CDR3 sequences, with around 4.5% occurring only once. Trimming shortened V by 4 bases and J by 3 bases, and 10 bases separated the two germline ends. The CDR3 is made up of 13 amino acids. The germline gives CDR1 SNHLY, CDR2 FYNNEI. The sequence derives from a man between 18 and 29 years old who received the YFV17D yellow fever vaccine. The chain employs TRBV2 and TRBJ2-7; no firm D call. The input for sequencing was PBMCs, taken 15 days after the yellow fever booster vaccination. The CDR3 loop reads CASSALVDYEQYF. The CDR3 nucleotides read TGTGCCAGCAGTGCTCTGGTGGACTACGAGCAGTACTTC.